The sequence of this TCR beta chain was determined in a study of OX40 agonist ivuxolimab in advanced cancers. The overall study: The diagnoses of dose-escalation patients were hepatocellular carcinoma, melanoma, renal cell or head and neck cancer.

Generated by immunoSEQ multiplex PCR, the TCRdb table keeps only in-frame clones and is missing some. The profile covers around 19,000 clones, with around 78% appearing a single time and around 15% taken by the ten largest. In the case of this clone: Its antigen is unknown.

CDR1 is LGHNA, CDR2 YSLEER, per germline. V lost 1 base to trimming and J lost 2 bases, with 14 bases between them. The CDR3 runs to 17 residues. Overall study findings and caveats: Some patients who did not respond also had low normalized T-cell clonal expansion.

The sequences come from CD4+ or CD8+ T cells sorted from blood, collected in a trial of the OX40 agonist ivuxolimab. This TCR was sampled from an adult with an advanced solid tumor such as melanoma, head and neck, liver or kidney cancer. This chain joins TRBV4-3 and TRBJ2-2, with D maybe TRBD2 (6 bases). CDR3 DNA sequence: TGCGCCAGCAGCCAAGGGTGGAATAGCGGTAACACCGGGGAGCTGTTTTTT. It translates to CASSQGWNSGNTGELFF.